This TCR beta chain was sequenced for a study of OX40 agonist ivuxolimab in advanced cancers. Study context: Patients in dose escalation had liver, melanoma, kidney or head and neck cancers. Findings and limits, study-wide: With doses of 0.1 to 3.0 mg/kg, CD4+ and CD8+ blood T cells had undergone clonal expansion by week 6.

Repertoires were generated with immunoSEQ multiplex PCR, while TCRdb's copy carries only in-frame clones and drops some. The data hold fewer than 80,000 clones, with around 90% observed a single time. Comment on this clone: Its antigen is currently unknown.

This CDR3 is 12 amino acids long. The ends were cut back, 10 bases at V and 0 bases at J, with 10 bases in the middle. Germline values: CDR1 ENHRY, CDR2 SYGVKD. This receptor was obtained from an adult with an advanced solid tumor such as melanoma, head and neck, liver or kidney cancer. V and J are TRBV10-3 and TRBJ2-7; TRBD2 might be the D (6 bases). The source was CD4+ or CD8+ T cells sorted from blood, collected in a trial of the OX40 agonist ivuxolimab. CDR3 in DNA: TGTGCCAGCGCCGGGGGCTCCTACGAGCAGTACTTC. It specifies CASAGGSYEQYF.